This T cell receptor beta chain was sequenced during a study of regulatory T cells in long-lasting Graves disease. Combining iRepertoire HTBI primers with Arm-PCR of CDR3 regions, the authors built TCR beta libraries. TCRdb re-analysed the multiplex PCR reads in MiXCR, keeping a single row per CDR3 protein. Altogether about 660,000 distinct CDR3 sequences are present, around 30% being singletons, with the ten largest covering roughly 41%. Many counts were recorded for this clonotype. Its antigen remains unidentified. Study outcomes and limitations: Examination was confined to peripheral blood, excluding thyroid tissue. New patients shared about a thousand public clonotypes, fewer than the 2,500 to 3,500 shared by persistent patients.

Time point of the sample: persistent/refractory GD, antithyroid drugs over 5 years with positive TRAb. PBMC-derived RNA was used for the TCR library. The CDR3 is 15 residues long. V lost 3 bases and J lost 6; bases outside the gene matches: 11. The V gene's germline CDR1 is LGHDT and CDR2 YNNKEL (reference sequence). This receptor was obtained from a female donor with Graves disease. This chain connects TRBV3-1 to TRBJ2-7; 7 nucleotides line up with TRBD1. Here the sequenced sample was peripheral blood mononuclear cells (PBMCs), taken when the disease was refractory, from a patient treated with antithyroid drugs. DNA for the CDR3: TGTGCCAGCAGCCAGACCGGACAGGCGAGGTCCGAGCAGTACTTC. It specifies CASSQTGQARSEQYF.